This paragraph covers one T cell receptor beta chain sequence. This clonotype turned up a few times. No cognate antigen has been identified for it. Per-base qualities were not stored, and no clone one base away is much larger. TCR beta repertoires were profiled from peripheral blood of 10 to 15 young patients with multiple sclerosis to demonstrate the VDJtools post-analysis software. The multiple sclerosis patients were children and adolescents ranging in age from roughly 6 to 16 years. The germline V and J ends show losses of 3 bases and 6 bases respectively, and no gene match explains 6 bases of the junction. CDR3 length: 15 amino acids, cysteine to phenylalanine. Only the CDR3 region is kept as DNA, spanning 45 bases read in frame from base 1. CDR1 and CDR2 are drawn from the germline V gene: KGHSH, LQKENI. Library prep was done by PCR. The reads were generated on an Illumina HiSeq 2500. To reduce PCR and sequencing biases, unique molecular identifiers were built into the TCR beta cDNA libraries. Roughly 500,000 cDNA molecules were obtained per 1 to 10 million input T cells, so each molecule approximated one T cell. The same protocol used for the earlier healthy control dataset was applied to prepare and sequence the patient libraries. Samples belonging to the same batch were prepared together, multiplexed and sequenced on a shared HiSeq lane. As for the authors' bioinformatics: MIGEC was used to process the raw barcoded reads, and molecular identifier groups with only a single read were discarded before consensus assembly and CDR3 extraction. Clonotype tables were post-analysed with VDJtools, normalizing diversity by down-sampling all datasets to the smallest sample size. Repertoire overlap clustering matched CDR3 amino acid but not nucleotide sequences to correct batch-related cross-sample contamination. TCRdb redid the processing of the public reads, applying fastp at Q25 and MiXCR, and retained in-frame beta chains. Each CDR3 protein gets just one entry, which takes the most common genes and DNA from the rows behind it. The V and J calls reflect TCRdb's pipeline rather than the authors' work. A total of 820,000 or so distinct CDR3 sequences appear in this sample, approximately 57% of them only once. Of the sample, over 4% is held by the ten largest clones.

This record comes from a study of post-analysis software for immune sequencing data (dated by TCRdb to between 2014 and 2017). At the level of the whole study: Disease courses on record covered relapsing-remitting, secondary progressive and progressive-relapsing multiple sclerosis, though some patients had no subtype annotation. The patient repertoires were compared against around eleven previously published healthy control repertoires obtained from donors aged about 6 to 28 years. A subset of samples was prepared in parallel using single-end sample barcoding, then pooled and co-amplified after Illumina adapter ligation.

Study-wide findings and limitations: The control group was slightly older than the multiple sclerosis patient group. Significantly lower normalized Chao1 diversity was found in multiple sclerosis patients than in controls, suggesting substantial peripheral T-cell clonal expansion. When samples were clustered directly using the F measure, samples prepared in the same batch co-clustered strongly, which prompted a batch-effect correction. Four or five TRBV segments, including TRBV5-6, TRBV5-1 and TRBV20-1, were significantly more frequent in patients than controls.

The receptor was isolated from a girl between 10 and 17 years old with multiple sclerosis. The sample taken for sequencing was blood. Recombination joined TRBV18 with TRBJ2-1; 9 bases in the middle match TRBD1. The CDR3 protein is CASSPLGQGGNEQFF. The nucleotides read TGTGCCAGCTCACCCCTGGGACAGGGAGGCAATGAGCAGTTCTTC.